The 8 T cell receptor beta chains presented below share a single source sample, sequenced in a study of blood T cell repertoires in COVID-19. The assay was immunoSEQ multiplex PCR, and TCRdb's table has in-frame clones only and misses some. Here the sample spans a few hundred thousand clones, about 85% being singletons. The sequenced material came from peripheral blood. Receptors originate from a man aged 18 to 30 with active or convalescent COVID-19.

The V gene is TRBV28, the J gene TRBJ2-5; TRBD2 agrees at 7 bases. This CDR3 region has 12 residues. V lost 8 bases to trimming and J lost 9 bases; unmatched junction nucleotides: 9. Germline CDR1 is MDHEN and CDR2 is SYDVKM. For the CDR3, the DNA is TGTGCCAGCGTTGGGGGGGGTCTGGCCCAGTACTTC. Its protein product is CASVGGGLAQYF.

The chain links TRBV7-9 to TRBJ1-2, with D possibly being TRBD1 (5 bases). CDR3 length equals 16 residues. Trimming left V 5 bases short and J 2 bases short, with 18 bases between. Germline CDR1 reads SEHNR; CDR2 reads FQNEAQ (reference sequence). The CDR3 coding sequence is TGTGCCAGCAGCCCCTTTAGACAGAACCCGAACTATGGCTACACCTTC. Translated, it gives CASSPFRQNPNYGYTF.

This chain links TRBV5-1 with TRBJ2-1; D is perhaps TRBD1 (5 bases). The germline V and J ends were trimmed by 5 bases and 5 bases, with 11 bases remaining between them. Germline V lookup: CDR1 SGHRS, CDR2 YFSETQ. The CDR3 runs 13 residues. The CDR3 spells CASRVTENNEQFF. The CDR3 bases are TGCGCCAGCAGGGTGACAGAAAACAATGAGCAGTTCTTC.

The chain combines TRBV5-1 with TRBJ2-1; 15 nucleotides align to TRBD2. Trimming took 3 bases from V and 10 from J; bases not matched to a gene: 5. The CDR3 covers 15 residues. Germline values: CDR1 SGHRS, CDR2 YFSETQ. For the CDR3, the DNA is TGCGCCAGCAGCTCGGGACTAGCGGGGGGCCGGGAGCAGTTCTTC. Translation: CASSSGLAGGREQFF.

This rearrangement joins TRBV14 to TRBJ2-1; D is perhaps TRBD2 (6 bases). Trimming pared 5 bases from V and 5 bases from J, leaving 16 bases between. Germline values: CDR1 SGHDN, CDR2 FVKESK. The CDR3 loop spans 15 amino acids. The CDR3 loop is CASSIHSGINNEQFF. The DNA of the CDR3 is TGTGCCAGCAGCATTCATAGCGGAATTAACAATGAGCAGTTCTTC.

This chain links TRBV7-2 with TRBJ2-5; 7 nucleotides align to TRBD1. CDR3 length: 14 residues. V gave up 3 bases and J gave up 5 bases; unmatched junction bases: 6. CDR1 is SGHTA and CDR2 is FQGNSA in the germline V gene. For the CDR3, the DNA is TGTGCCAGCAGCTTCCAAGGGGGCGGGGAGACCCAGTACTTC. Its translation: CASSFQGGGETQYF.

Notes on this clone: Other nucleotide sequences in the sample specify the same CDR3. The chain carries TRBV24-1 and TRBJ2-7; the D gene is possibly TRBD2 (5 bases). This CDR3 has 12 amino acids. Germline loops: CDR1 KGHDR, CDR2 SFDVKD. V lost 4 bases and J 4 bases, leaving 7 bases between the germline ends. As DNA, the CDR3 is TGTGCCACCAGTGAATCGGGATACGAGCAGTACTTC. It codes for CATSESGYEQYF.

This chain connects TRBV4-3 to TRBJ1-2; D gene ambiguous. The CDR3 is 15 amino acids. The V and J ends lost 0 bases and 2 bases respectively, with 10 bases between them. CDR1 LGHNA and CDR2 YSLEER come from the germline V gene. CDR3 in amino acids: CASSQDHIPNYGYTF. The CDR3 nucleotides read TGCGCCAGCAGCCAAGATCACATTCCGAACTATGGCTACACCTTC.